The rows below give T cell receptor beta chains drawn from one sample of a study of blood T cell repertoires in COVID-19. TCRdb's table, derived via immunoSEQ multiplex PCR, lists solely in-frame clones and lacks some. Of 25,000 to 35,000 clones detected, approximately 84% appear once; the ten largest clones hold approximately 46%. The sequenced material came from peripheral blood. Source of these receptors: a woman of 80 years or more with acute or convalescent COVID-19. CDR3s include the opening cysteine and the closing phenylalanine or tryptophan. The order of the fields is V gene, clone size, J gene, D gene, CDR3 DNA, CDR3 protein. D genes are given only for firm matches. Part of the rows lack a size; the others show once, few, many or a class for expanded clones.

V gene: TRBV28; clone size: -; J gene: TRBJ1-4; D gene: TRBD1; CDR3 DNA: TGTGCCAGCAGTTTATTAGCGGGACAGGGTGGAGGTGAAAAACTGTTTTTT; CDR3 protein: CASSLLAGQGGGEKLFF
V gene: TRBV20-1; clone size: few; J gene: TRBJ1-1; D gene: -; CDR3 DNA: TGCAGTGCTAGTCCGGGGAGCACTGAAGCTTTCTTT; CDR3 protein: CSASPGSTEAFF
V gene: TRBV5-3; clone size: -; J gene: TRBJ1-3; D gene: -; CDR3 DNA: TGTGCCAGAAGCTTGTACCGGGACAACTCTGGAAACACCATATATTTT; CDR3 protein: CARSLYRDNSGNTIYF
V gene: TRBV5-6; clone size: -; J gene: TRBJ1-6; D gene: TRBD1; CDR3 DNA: TGTGCCAGCAGCTTGGAGGACAGGGTCGGTTCACCCCTCCACTTT; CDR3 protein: CASSLEDRVGSPLHF
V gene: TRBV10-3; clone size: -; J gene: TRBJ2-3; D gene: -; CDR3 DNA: TGTGCCATCGGTGCTTTAGATACGCAGTATTTT; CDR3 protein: CAIGALDTQYF
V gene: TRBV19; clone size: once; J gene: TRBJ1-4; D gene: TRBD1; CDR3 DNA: TGTGCCAGTAGGGGACAGACAACTAATGAAAAACTGTTTTTT; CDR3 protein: CASRGQTTNEKLFF
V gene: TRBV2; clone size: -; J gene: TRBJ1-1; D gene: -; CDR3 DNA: TGTGCCAGCAACAGGGATCTCTCCGGGGCTTTCTTT; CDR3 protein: CASNRDLSGAFF
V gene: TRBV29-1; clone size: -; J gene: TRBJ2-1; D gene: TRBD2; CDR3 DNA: TGCAGCGTTGAGGATCGGGGGGCTAGCGGGTCCTACAATGAGCAGTTCTTC; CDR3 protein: CSVEDRGASGSYNEQFF
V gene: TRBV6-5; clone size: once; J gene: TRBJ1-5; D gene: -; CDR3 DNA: TGTGCCAGCCGAAGCGCTCGGGGGAGCAATCAGCCCCAGCATTTT; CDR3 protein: CASRSARGSNQPQHF
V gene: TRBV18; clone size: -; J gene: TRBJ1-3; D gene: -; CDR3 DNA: TGTGCCAGCTCACAAACAGGCTCAGGAAACACCATATATTTT; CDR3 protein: CASSQTGSGNTIYF
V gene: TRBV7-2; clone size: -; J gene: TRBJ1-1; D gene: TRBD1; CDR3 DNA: TGTGCCAGCAGCTTACAGGGGGCGGACACTGAAGCTTTCTTT; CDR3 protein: CASSLQGADTEAFF
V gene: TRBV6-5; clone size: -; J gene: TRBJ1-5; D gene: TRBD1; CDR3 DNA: TGTGCCAGCAGTTACACGGGGACAGGTGGAGAGCCCCAGCATTTT; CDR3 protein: CASSYTGTGGEPQHF
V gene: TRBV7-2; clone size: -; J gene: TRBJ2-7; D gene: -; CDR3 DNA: TGTGCCAGCAGCTTAGTCCGGGGTTCCTACGAGCAGTACTTC; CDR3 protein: CASSLVRGSYEQYF
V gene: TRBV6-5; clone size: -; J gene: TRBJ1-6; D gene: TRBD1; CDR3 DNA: TGTGCCAGCAGGGAGGACAGGGGGCTGTATTCACCCCTCCACTTT; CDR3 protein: CASREDRGLYSPLHF
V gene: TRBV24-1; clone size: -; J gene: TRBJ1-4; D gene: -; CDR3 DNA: TGTGCCACCATTTGGGAGGATTTTCGTTGGTTTTTT; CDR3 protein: CATIWEDFRWFF
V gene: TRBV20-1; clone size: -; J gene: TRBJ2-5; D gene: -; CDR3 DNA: TGCAGTGCTTCAACACGAGAGACCCAGTACTTC; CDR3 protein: CSASTRETQYF
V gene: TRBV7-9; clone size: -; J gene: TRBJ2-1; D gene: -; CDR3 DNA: TGTGCCAGCAGCCAAGCGGGTCTACGTGTTGAGCAGTTCTTC; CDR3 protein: CASSQAGLRVEQFF
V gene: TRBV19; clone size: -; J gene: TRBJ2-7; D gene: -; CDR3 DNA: TGTGCCAGTAGTATAGATCCCAGCTACGAGCAGTACTTC; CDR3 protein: CASSIDPSYEQYF
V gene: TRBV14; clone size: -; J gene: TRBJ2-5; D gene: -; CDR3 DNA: TGTGCCAGCAGCCGAATAGACAGTTTGATCCAAGAGACCCAGTACTTC; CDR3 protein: CASSRIDSLIQETQYF
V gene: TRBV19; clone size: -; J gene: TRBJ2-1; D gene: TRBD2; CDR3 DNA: TGTGCCAGTAGTATGGGTGGGACTAGCTTCTACAATGAGCAGTTCTTC; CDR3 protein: CASSMGGTSFYNEQFF
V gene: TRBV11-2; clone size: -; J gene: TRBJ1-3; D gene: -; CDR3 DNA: TGTGCCAGCAGCCAAATCCCAGGCTTCTCTGGAAACACCATATATTTT; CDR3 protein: CASSQIPGFSGNTIYF